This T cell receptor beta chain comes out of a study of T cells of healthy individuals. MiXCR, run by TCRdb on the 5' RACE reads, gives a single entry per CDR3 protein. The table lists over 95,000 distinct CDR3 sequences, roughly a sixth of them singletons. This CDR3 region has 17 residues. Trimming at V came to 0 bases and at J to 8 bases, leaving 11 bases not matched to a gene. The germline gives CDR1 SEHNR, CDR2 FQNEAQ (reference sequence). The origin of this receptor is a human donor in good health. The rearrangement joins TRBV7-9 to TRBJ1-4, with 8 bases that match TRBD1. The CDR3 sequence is CASSLARQGTRSEKLFF. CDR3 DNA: TGTGCCAGCAGCTTAGCAAGACAGGGGACCCGGTCGGAAAAACTGTTTTTT. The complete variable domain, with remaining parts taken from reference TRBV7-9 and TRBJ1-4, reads DTGVSQNPRHKITKRGQNVTFRCDPISEHNRLYWYRQTLGQGPEFLTYFQNEAQLEKSRLLSDRFSAERPKGSFSTLEIQRTEQGDSAMYLCASSLARQGTRSEKLFFGSGTQLSVL.